The 18 T cell receptor beta chains below come from one sample, sequenced in a study of T cells in Graves' hyperthyroidism and ophthalmopathy. RNA transcripts were the template for amplifying TCR beta CDR3 regions. HTBI primers were employed in a first-round RT-PCR of the TCR CDR3. Each CDR3 protein is one row after TCRdb ran MiXCR on the multiplex PCR reads. The sample carries around 540,000 distinct CDR3 sequences, 15% to 20% recorded once. The sample comprised blood. These receptors were collected from a woman in her 30s with Graves' ophthalmopathy.

This clonotype was seen many times. This chain connects TRBV5-1 to TRBJ2-5; TRBD1 aligns across 7 bases. The germline V gene has CDR1 SGHRS and CDR2 YFSETQ. The ends lost 0 bases at V and 5 bases at J; junction bases unmatched: 7. The CDR3 loop spans 15 amino acids. This CDR3 is CASSLASQGEETQYF. In DNA form, the CDR3 reads TGCGCCAGCAGCTTGGCCAGTCAGGGGGAGGAGACCCAGTACTTC. Looking up the rest from reference TRBV5-1 and TRBJ2-5 gives the full variable domain: KAGVTQTPRYLIKTRGQQVTLSCSPISGHRSVSWYQQTPGQGLQFLFEYFSETQRNKGNFPGRFSGRQFSNSRSEMNVSTLELGDSALYLCASSLASQGEETQYFGPGTRLLVL.

About this clonotype itself: A read error may be the cause here, since a much bigger clone is one base away. The chain carries TRBV20-1 and TRBJ1-1; D unclear. V lost 6 bases and J lost 10, with 33 bases in between. The CDR3 has 17 residues. Germline values: CDR1 DFQATT, CDR2 SNEGSKA (reference sequence). In DNA, the CDR3 is TGCAGTGCAATAACACCGACCAATCGGGCCTCGGGTGATGGAGCTTTCTTT. The encoded protein is CSAITPTNRASGDGAFF.

As to this clonotype: This may be a read error: a much more frequent sequence differs by one nucleotide. The rearrangement uses TRBV6-1 and TRBJ2-7; 8 bases match TRBD1. This CDR3 comprises 14 residues. Germline V CDR1 and CDR2: MNHNS, SASEGT. J was trimmed by 7 bases and V by 0 bases; bases with no gene match: 5. The CDR3 here is CASSEAVTGGEQYF. The CDR3 region has the DNA TGTGCCAGCAGTGAAGCGGTAACAGGGGGTGAGCAGTACTTC.

Comments on this clonotype: A much more abundant neighbour one base away suggests this may be a read error. The chain joins TRBV3-1 to TRBJ2-7; D remains ambiguous. This CDR3 contains 14 residues. From germline, CDR1 is LGHDT and CDR2 YNNKEL (reference sequence). The CDR3, as DNA: TGTGCCAGCAGCGGAAAGGGTGTCACCTACGGGCAGTACTTC. This translates into CASSGKGVTYGQYF.

Details on this clonotype: This could be a read error, since a much larger clone is one nucleotide away. V and J are TRBV28 and TRBJ2-7; tentatively, D is TRBD1 (6 bases). Deletions cut 6 bases from V and 5 bases from J, with 20 bases between. This CDR3 contains 15 residues. The germline V gene encodes CDR1 MDHEN and CDR2 SYDVKM. Here the CDR3 reads CASRTDRLLIDEQYF. The CDR3 DNA reads as TGTGCCAGCAGAACTGACAGGCTTTTAATTGACGAGCAGTACTTC.

This clonotype was observed many times. The chain combines TRBV12-3 or TRBV12-4 with TRBJ2-1, with TRBD2 matching over 13 bases. The CDR3 extends over 16 amino acids. V trimming: 7 bases; J trimming: 7 bases; junction bases outside the gene matches: 10. Written as DNA, the CDR3 is TGTGCCAGCACACTAGCGGGAGGGCTAACGGGAAATGAGCAGTTCTTC. As protein: CASTLAGGLTGNEQFF.

This clonotype was detected ten times or more. The chain carries TRBV20-1 and TRBJ2-1; 9 bases line up with TRBD2. This CDR3 contains 15 residues. Losses at the gene ends were 6 bases for V and 6 bases for J; bases not matched to a gene: 12. The germline V gene encodes CDR1 DFQATT and CDR2 SNEGSKA (reference sequence). CDR3 DNA: TGCAGTGCCAGCGTTAGCGGGAGACGGGGCAATGAGCAGTTCTTC. This translates into CSASVSGRRGNEQFF.

At least ten counts were recorded for this clonotype. V usage is TRBV11-2 and J usage is TRBJ2-1; tentative D call: TRBD1 (5 bases). V lost 0 bases and J lost 6, with 6 bases in between. This CDR3 has 13 amino acids. Per germline, CDR1 SGHAT and CDR2 FQNNGV. DNA of the CDR3: TGTGCCAGCAGCTTAGATGGGGCCAATGAGCAGTTCTTC. Amino acids: CASSLDGANEQFF. Complete variable domain (other parts from reference TRBV11-2 and TRBJ2-1): EAGVAQSPRYKIIEKRQSVAFWCNPISGHATLYWYQQILGQGPKLLIQFQNNGVVDDSQLPKDRFSAERLKGVDSTLKIQPAKLEDSAVYLCASSLDGANEQFFGPGTRLTVL.

This clonotype has a handful of counts. This chain joins TRBV6-2 or TRBV6-3 and TRBJ1-5; D call uncertain. V lost 5 bases to trimming and J lost 8 bases, with 13 bases between them. Germline CDR1 and CDR2: MNHEY and SVGEGT. CDR3 length: 13 amino acids. Written as DNA, the CDR3 is TGTGCCAGCAGTCCCAATTTACTCGAGCCCCAGCATTTT. It is translated as CASSPNLLEPQHF.

This chain uses TRBV24-1 with TRBJ2-3; 7 bases are a match to TRBD1. CDR1 is KGHDR and CDR2 is SFDVKD in the germline V gene. J was trimmed by 5 bases and V by 10 bases; bases with no gene match: 8. This CDR3 contains 13 residues. CDR3 amino acids: CATNVQGEDTQYF. CDR3 bases: TGTGCCACGAACGTCCAGGGGGAAGATACGCAGTATTTT.

This clonotype was seen at least ten times. The chain combines TRBV20-1 with TRBJ1-3; no definite D call. This CDR3 spans 13 amino acids. The V gene's germline CDR1 is DFQATT and CDR2 SNEGSKA (reference sequence). Deletions cut 6 bases from V and 4 bases from J, with 13 bases between. Here the CDR3 DNA reads TGCAGTGCCCAACCCCAGACCGGAAACACCATATATTTT. Its protein product is CSAQPQTGNTIYF.

This clonotype was detected many times. The chain carries TRBV3-1 and TRBJ2-2; 11 bases agree with TRBD2. This CDR3 is built from 17 residues. Unmatched junction bases numbered 5, after V lost 4 bases and J lost 1 base. Per germline, CDR1 LGHDT and CDR2 YNNKEL (reference sequence). CDR3 sequence (DNA): TGTGCCAGCAGCCCGATTACTAGCGGGAGGAACACCGGGGAGCTGTTTTTT. As protein: CASSPITSGRNTGELFF.

V is TRBV7-9 and J is TRBJ1-3; D remains unclear. The CDR3 has 15 residues. The V gene lost 5 bases and the J gene lost 0 bases, with 11 bases spanning the gap. Germline CDR1 and CDR2: SEHNR and FQNEAQ (reference sequence). This CDR3 is CASSPPTFSGNTIYF. The CDR3 coding sequence is TGTGCCAGCAGCCCCCCCACTTTCTCTGGAAACACCATATATTTT.

Ten or more counts support this clonotype. V usage is TRBV10-3 and J usage is TRBJ2-7; D not certain. The germline gives CDR1 ENHRY, CDR2 SYGVKD. Trimming cost V 0 bases and J 7 bases, with 4 bases left between them. CDR3 size: 11 residues. CDR3 loop: CAISESREQYF. The CDR3 DNA sequence: TGTGCCATCAGTGAGTCGAGGGAGCAGTACTTC.

This clonotype was seen ten or more times. V and J are TRBV2 and TRBJ2-1; 10 positions match TRBD2. V lost 6 bases and J lost 8; bases outside the gene matches: 10. CDR3 length: 15 residues. Germline lookup yields CDR1 SNHLY and CDR2 FYNNEI. The CDR3 spells CASRGASGSSDEQFF. In nucleotides, the CDR3 is TGTGCCAGCAGGGGTGCTAGCGGGAGTTCCGATGAGCAGTTCTTC.

The J gene is TRBJ2-1, the V gene TRBV19; TRBD2 matches 8 bases. The CDR3 spans 15 residues. CDR1 is LNHDA, CDR2 SQIVND, per germline (reference sequence). V shed 3 bases and J 7 bases; nucleotides not matched to a gene: 8. The CDR3 here is CASSIMSGRGNEQFF. CDR3 coding DNA: TGTGCCAGTAGTATCATGAGCGGGAGAGGAAATGAGCAGTTCTTC.

This clonotype was recorded many times. V is TRBV7-2 and J is TRBJ2-3; TRBD2 agrees at 7 bases. This CDR3 has 15 amino acids. With 4 bases clipped from V and 0 bases from J, the junction kept 4 bases outside the gene matches. CDR1 is SGHTA, CDR2 FQGNSA, per germline. CDR3 nucleotide sequence: TGTGCCAGCAGCTCCCTAGCGGCTAGCACAGATACGCAGTATTTT. As protein: CASSSLAASTDTQYF.

This clonotype was counted a few times. The chain employs TRBV5-6 and TRBJ2-7, with TRBD2 matching over 9 bases. The length of the CDR3 is 16 residues. Germline-derived CDR1 and CDR2 are SGHDT and YYEEEE. V dropped 6 bases and J dropped 6; count of bases not matched to a gene: 16. This CDR3 reads CASINWGSGRGGEQYF. DNA for the CDR3: TGTGCCAGCATCAATTGGGGTAGCGGGAGAGGAGGCGAGCAGTACTTC.